Many counts were recorded for the clone carrying this T cell receptor beta chain. Other autoimmune diseases, uncontrolled infections, pregnancy or lactation ruled patients out of participation. The PBMCs originated from roughly 9.6 ml of fresh peripheral blood. This sample is drawn from a study of Graves' ophthalmopathy and Graves' hyperthyroidism. About the study: Peripheral blood sampling occurred at initial diagnosis, before any treatment.

Amplification of the TCR beta CDR3 regions used RNA transcripts (as template). HTBI-primed first-round RT-PCR preceded second-round multiplex PCR. MiXCR, applied by TCRdb to the multiplex PCR reads, yields one record per CDR3 protein. The sample yields a few hundred thousand distinct CDR3 sequences, around 16% seen once. The CDR3 totals 14 residues. V was cut by 8 bases and J by 5 bases, with 19 bases left in between. The V gene's germline CDR1 is MDHEN and CDR2 SYDVKM. The genes are TRBV28 and TRBJ2-7, with D maybe TRBD1 (5 bases). The specimen was peripheral blood. The receptor's source is a woman aged 18-30 years with Graves' ophthalmopathy. CDR3 in DNA: TGTGCCAGCCGAAGACAGCTCGACACCCACGAGCAGTACTTC. As protein: CASRRQLDTHEQYF.